This TCR beta chain came from a study of blood T cells in healthy people across ages. V gave up 4 bases and J gave up 4 bases; unmatched junction bases: 9. The CDR3 covers 15 residues. Germline CDR1 is SEHNR and CDR2 is FQNEAQ (reference sequence). The authors ran a second PCR of about 6 to 11 cycles using a sample-barcoded 5' primer and a J-beta primer mix. TCRdb re-derived calls from the 5' RACE reads in MiXCR, one entry per CDR3 protein. The repertoire holds approximately 730,000 distinct CDR3 sequences, with about 55% as singletons. This TCR derives from an elderly man in good health. Sequenced input: blood. V and J are TRBV7-9 and TRBJ1-2; 7 bases fit TRBD1. The CDR3 region has the DNA TGTGCCAGCAGCTCTACAGGGGCGGGCCTCTATGGCTACACCTTC. This codes for CASSSTGAGLYGYTF.